This passage covers 28 T cell receptor beta chains from one sample sequenced in a study of cytomegalovirus exposure and HLA in healthy donors. The PCR had 60 Vbeta and 13 Jbeta primers. Data came from immunoSEQ multiplex PCR; TCRdb stores just in-frame clones and leaves some out. The sample gives approximately 160,000 clones, around 80% of which show up once; roughly 6.4% is in the top ten. The specimen sequenced was PBMCs. The receptors stem from a woman aged 40 to 55 in good health and CMV-seropositive.

This rearrangement joins TRBV5-1 to TRBJ2-7; D is possibly TRBD2 (5 bases). Germline values: CDR1 SGHRS, CDR2 YFSETQ. Trimming removed 1 base from V and 3 bases from J, with 8 bases in between. The CDR3 sequence is 13 residues long. The CDR3: CASSLRGSYEQYF. The CDR3, as DNA: TGCGCCAGCAGCTTGCGGGGTAGCTACGAGCAGTACTTC. Together with reference TRBV5-1 and TRBJ2-7, the CDR3 gives the full variable domain: KAGVTQTPRYLIKTRGQQVTLSCSPISGHRSVSWYQQTPGQGLQFLFEYFSETQRNKGNFPGRFSGRQFSNSRSEMNVSTLELGDSALYLCASSLRGSYEQYFGPGTRLTVT.

The rearrangement uses TRBV7-9 and TRBJ1-1; 7 positions agree with TRBD1. CDR1 and CDR2 (germline): SEHNR, FQNEAQ (reference sequence). There are 14 residues in the CDR3. J gave up 3 bases and V 5 bases, and 6 bases lay outside the gene matches. In nucleotides, the CDR3 is TGTGCCAGCAGCCGGGACAGTTATGACACTGAAGCTTTCTTT. Its translation is CASSRDSYDTEAFF. Based on the CDR3 plus reference TRBV7-9 and TRBJ1-1, the full variable domain is DTGVSQNPRHKITKRGQNVTFRCDPISEHNRLYWYRQTLGQGPEFLTYFQNEAQLEKSRLLSDRFSAERPKGSFSTLEIQRTEQGDSAMYLCASSRDSYDTEAFFGQGTRLTVV.

V and J are TRBV14 and TRBJ2-7; D is possibly TRBD1 (5 bases). Trimming took off 4 bases at V and 6 bases at J, with 13 bases between the two ends. Per the germline V gene, CDR1 is SGHDN and CDR2 is FVKESK. The length of the CDR3 is 13 residues. CDR3 protein: CASSPRTTAEQYF. The CDR3 nucleotides read TGTGCCAGCAGCCCAAGAACGACAGCCGAGCAGTACTTC.

The rearrangement uses TRBV5-1 and TRBJ1-2, with TRBD1 identical over 8 bases. From germline, CDR1 is SGHRS and CDR2 YFSETQ. The CDR3 runs 15 residues. The J segment lost 8 bases and the V segment lost 3 bases, leaving 12 bases of the junction unmatched. The CDR3 DNA is TGCGCCAGCAGCTCCGAAGACGACAGGGGAAGCGGCTACACCTTC. Translation gives CASSSEDDRGSGYTF.

V and J are TRBV13 and TRBJ2-7; a possible D gene is TRBD1 (6 bases). Germline-derived CDR1 and CDR2 are PRHDT and FYEKMQ (reference sequence). This CDR3 has 15 amino acids. The germline V and J ends were trimmed by 5 bases and 5 bases, with 19 bases remaining between them. Written as DNA, the CDR3 is TGTGCCAGCAGCCCTAACTTGGGGGCTTCCCACGAGCAGTACTTC. This translates into CASSPNLGASHEQYF.

The chain joins TRBV9 to TRBJ2-7, with TRBD1 matching over 8 bases. Germline V CDR1 and CDR2: SGDLS, YYNGEE. Trimming took 0 bases from V and 1 from J; bases not matched to a gene: 3. CDR3 size: 15 residues. The CDR3 nucleotides read TGTGCCAGCAGCGTAGGACAGGGGACTTCCTACGAGCAGTACTTC. It codes for CASSVGQGTSYEQYF.

In its sample, this clone was seen many times. The genes are TRBV4-1 and TRBJ1-1, with TRBD1 as a possible D gene (6 bases). V was clipped by 1 base and J by 10 bases, with 25 bases between them. Germline V gene sequence: CDR1 MGHRA, CDR2 YSYEKL. The CDR3 consists of 17 residues. The CDR3 DNA is TGCGCCAGCAGCCAAGTTGACAGTCTGGGGGCTTCTTTTGGAGCTTTCTTT. This codes for CASSQVDSLGASFGAFF.

This clone has more than one count but fewer than ten. The chain has TRBV9 and TRBJ1-6; D is undetermined. V lost 3 bases, J lost 10 bases, and 14 bases lay in between. This CDR3 is built from 14 residues. Germline CDR1 and CDR2: SGDLS and YYNGEE. DNA of the CDR3: TGTGCCAGCAGCGCGGGGAGCAAGGGATCACCCCTCCACTTT. Translation gives CASSAGSKGSPLHF.

The chain carries TRBV9 and TRBJ1-3; 7 nucleotides agree with TRBD1. Looked up from germline, CDR1 is SGDLS and CDR2 is YYNGEE. V shed 3 bases, J shed 4 bases, and the junction held 13 bases outside the gene matches. This CDR3 has 17 residues. This chain's CDR3 is CASSAGGTVWSGNTIYF. CDR3 DNA sequence: TGTGCCAGCAGCGCCGGAGGGACAGTGTGGTCCGGAAACACCATATATTTT.

The gene calls are TRBV2 and TRBJ1-2; D is perhaps TRBD1 (5 bases). V gave up 4 bases and J gave up 8 bases, with 14 bases separating them. The germline gives CDR1 SNHLY, CDR2 FYNNEI. This CDR3 contains 13 residues. The CDR3 DNA follows: TGTGCCAGCAGTGGACAGCCCGGTAGGGGCTACACCTTC. Translating gives CASSGQPGRGYTF.

The chain carries TRBV5-1 and TRBJ1-1, with D unresolved. This CDR3 has 15 amino acids. Germline V gene data show CDR1 as SGHRS and CDR2 as YFSETQ. Trimming pared 0 bases from V and 0 bases from J, leaving 9 bases between. CDR3 region: CASSLEETVNTEAFF. CDR3 nucleotide sequence: TGCGCCAGCAGCTTGGAAGAAACAGTGAACACTGAAGCTTTCTTT.

In DNA, the CDR3 is TGTGCCAGCAGCGCGGACAGGGGACGTTTCAACGAAAAACTGTTTTTT. This encodes CASSADRGRFNEKLFF. This chain uses TRBV5-6 with TRBJ1-4; 9 bases align to TRBD1. The CDR3 has 16 residues. Germline CDR1 and CDR2: SGHDT and YYEEEE. J lost 8 bases, V lost 4 bases, and 12 bases had no gene match. The whole variable domain, filled in from reference TRBV5-6 and TRBJ1-4, reads DAGVTQSPTHLIKTRGQQVTLRCSPKSGHDTVSWYQQALGQGPQFIFQYYEEEERQRGNFPDRFSGHQFPNYSSELNVNALLLGDSALYLCASSADRGRFNEKLFFGSGTQLSVL.

Of note for this clone: Compared with germline, one end of the junction differs, possibly owing to a read error. The chain uses TRBV5-6 and TRBJ2-1; 9 bases map to TRBD1. CDR3 length: 18 amino acids. Germline V lookup: CDR1 SGHDT, CDR2 YYEEEE. The CDR3 region is CALFRDRAPDRSYNGQFF. CDR3 bases: TGTGCCCTCTTCCGGGACAGGGCCCCTGACCGCTCCTACAATGGGCAGTTCTTC.

V and J are TRBV18 and TRBJ1-1; 7 nucleotides align to TRBD1. V was clipped by 10 bases and J by 0 bases; unmatched bases: 5. This CDR3 contains 13 residues. Germline assignment: CDR1 KGHSH and CDR2 LQKENI. DNA for the CDR3: TGTGCCACAGGGACAGCCATGAACACTGAAGCTTTCTTT. Amino acid sequence: CATGTAMNTEAFF.

The chain combines TRBV7-6 with TRBJ1-1, with D possibly matching TRBD1 (5 bases). From germline, CDR1 is SGHVS and CDR2 FNYEAQ. V was trimmed by 1 base and J by 1 base, leaving 7 bases between them. The CDR3 covers 14 residues. The CDR3 DNA sequence: TGTGCCAGCAGCTTAGGACAGCAGAACACTGAAGCTTTCTTT. Protein: CASSLGQQNTEAFF.

The V gene is TRBV9, the J gene TRBJ1-1, with unresolved D. This CDR3 has 13 residues. Germline V CDR1 and CDR2: SGDLS, YYNGEE. V lost 2 bases, J lost 1 base, and 6 bases lay in between. The CDR3 loop reads CASSVGSNTEAFF. The CDR3 DNA is TGTGCCAGCAGCGTCGGTTCGAACACTGAAGCTTTCTTT.

This clone was counted between two and nine times. Other nucleotide sequences from this sample produce the same CDR3. This sequence joins TRBV6-1 and TRBJ2-3, with D possibly TRBD1 on 6 matching bases. CDR1 MNHNS and CDR2 SASEGT come from the germline V gene. This CDR3 region has 12 residues. Between the trimmed V and J ends, which lost 8 bases and 6 bases, there was a span of 12 bases. CDR3 sequence: CASRGDRDTQYF. CDR3 DNA: TGTGCCAGCCGCGGAGACAGGGATACGCAGTATTTT.

This clone was picked up a small number of times. This rearrangement joins TRBV5-1 to TRBJ1-6, with 8 nucleotides matching TRBD1. Germline V gives CDR1 SGHRS, CDR2 YFSETQ. CDR3 length equals 16 residues. V dropped 3 bases and J dropped 5; count of bases not matched to a gene: 7. CDR3 residues: CASSSLWTGNNSPLHF. The CDR3 DNA reads TGCGCCAGCAGCTCTCTATGGACAGGGAATAATTCACCCCTCCACTTT.

The genes are TRBV30 and TRBJ2-5; no reliable D call. Germline lookup yields CDR1 GTSNPN and CDR2 SVGIG (reference sequence). V was clipped by 2 bases and J by 9 bases, with 16 bases between them. The CDR3 has 13 amino acids. CDR3 region: CAWSWKGVEPQYF. The CDR3 DNA is TGTGCCTGGAGTTGGAAAGGAGTGGAGCCCCAGTACTTC.

J is TRBJ2-2 and V is TRBV27, with 8 bases that match TRBD2. J lost 4 bases, V lost 3 bases, and 7 bases had no gene match. The CDR3 is 16 residues long. Germline assignment: CDR1 MNHEY and CDR2 SMNVEV (reference sequence). CDR3 sequence reads: CASSLKRGLSTGELFF. In DNA form, the CDR3 reads TGTGCCAGCAGTTTGAAGCGGGGGTTAAGCACCGGGGAGCTGTTTTTT.

CDR3 residues: CAWSVIRRGNTEAFF. The CDR3 nucleotides read TGTGCCTGGAGTGTTATTCGTCGGGGGAACACTGAAGCTTTCTTT. This chain uses TRBV30 with TRBJ1-1; D call uncertain. This CDR3 comprises 15 residues. V was trimmed by 0 bases and J by 1 base, leaving 12 bases between them. Germline V gene lookup returns CDR1 GTSNPN and CDR2 SVGIG (reference sequence).

The chain is built from TRBV30 and TRBJ1-5; D is possibly TRBD1 (5 bases). Trimming left V 3 bases short and J 2 bases short, with 5 bases between. The CDR3 totals 12 residues. Germline CDR1 is GTSNPN and CDR2 is SVGIG (reference sequence). CDR3 bases: TGTGCCTGGAGACAGGGCAATCAGCCCCAGCATTTT. It is translated as CAWRQGNQPQHF.

The chain employs TRBV30 and TRBJ1-5, with TRBD1 as a possible D gene (6 bases). This CDR3 region has 15 residues. The V gene's germline CDR1 is GTSNPN and CDR2 SVGIG (reference sequence). V shed 2 bases and J shed 4 bases, with 15 bases lying between them. CDR3 DNA sequence: TGTGCCTGGAGTTCTACAGGGTCCCCGAATCAGCCCCAGCATTTT. Translated: CAWSSTGSPNQPQHF.

The rearrangement joins TRBV19 to TRBJ2-3, with 12 nucleotides matching TRBD2. The CDR3 is 16 residues long. Unmatched junction bases numbered 6, after V lost 6 bases and J lost 2 bases. Germline CDR1 is LNHDA and CDR2 is SQIVND (reference sequence). CDR3 nucleotide sequence: TGTGCCAGTAGCCTACTAGCGGGGGGACTCACAGATACGCAGTATTTT. It yields the protein CASSLLAGGLTDTQYF.

This chain connects TRBV9 to TRBJ2-1, with TRBD2 matching over 9 bases. J gave up 8 bases and V 0 bases, and 6 bases lay outside the gene matches. CDR3 size: 15 residues. CDR1 and CDR2 from the germline V gene are SGDLS and YYNGEE. CDR3 bases: TGTGCCAGCAGCGTAGCGGCGGGGGGGTGGGATGAGCAGTTCTTC. Encoded protein: CASSVAAGGWDEQFF.

The CDR3 nucleotides are TGTGCCAGCAGTGAAGTAAGACAGGGGGTAGACCTAGCCAAAAACATTCAGTACTTC. Protein sequence: CASSEVRQGVDLAKNIQYF. V gene TRBV2 combines with J gene TRBJ2-4, with TRBD1 matching over 9 bases. The length of the CDR3 is 19 residues. Per the germline V gene, CDR1 is SNHLY and CDR2 is FYNNEI. Losses at the gene ends were 1 base for V and 0 bases for J; bases not matched to a gene: 10.

The rearrangement joins TRBV30 to TRBJ2-1; TRBD2 agrees at 11 bases. Germline V gene lookup returns CDR1 GTSNPN and CDR2 SVGIG (reference sequence). V lost 2 bases and J lost 2; bases outside the gene matches: 14. The CDR3 is 19 amino acids. The CDR3 is CAWSPSPFSGGVPYNEQFF. CDR3 nucleotides: TGTGCCTGGAGTCCAAGCCCGTTTAGCGGGGGGGTACCCTACAATGAGCAGTTCTTC.

Concerning this clone itself: One end of the junction is discordant with germline, which a read error may explain. This sequence joins TRBV7-9 and TRBJ2-6; perhaps TRBD1 as D (6 bases). The CDR3 consists of 16 residues. Per the germline V gene, CDR1 is SEHNR and CDR2 is FQNEAQ (reference sequence). The CDR3 nucleotides read TGTTCCAGCAGCCGGGACATTGTGCGAGGGGCCAACGTCCTGACTTTC. Its protein is CSSSRDIVRGANVLTF.